The 19 T cell receptor beta chains below were found in one sample sequenced in a study of T cell repertoires in cytomegalovirus infection. These receptors are not linked to any known antigen. In TCRdb, the reads were re-called with MiXCR into one record per CDR3 protein. The sample comprises about half a million distinct CDR3 sequences, around 35% of which are singletons, and 15% to 20% rests with the top ten. This specimen was cultured PBMCs, taken from culture after CMV antigen stimulation. These receptors all come from a human donor in good health (CMV status not recorded). Some clones in this sample may be carry-over from other donors' samples.

This clonotype was seen ten or more times. This chain connects TRBV7-8 to TRBJ1-2, with TRBD1 matching 9 bases. This CDR3 has 14 amino acids. Germline V gene lookup returns CDR1 SGHVS and CDR2 FQNEAQ. V shed 5 bases and J 8 bases; nucleotides not matched to a gene: 9. The CDR3 coding sequence is TGTGCCAGCAGCCCTCGACAGGGGGTGTGGGGCTACACCTTC. Its protein is CASSPRQGVWGYTF.

This chain joins TRBV27 and TRBJ2-2; 8 bases fit TRBD1. The V gene's germline CDR1 is MNHEY and CDR2 SMNVEV (reference sequence). The CDR3 is made up of 16 amino acids. The junction had 10 bases not matched to a gene; V was cut back by 6 bases and J by 4 bases. CDR3 DNA: TGTGCCAGCAGGTTGGGCAGGGGGCTGGTCACCGGGGAGCTGTTTTTT. Protein: CASRLGRGLVTGELFF.

The chain combines TRBV18 with TRBJ1-2; the D is unclear. The germline gives CDR1 KGHSH, CDR2 LQKENI. The CDR3 loop spans 16 amino acids. Deletions cut 3 bases from V and 8 bases from J, with 22 bases between. CDR3 amino acids: CASSPETMLRVRGYTF. DNA for the CDR3: TGTGCCAGCTCACCCGAGACTATGTTAAGGGTGCGGGGCTACACCTTC.

This chain connects TRBV12-3 or TRBV12-4 to TRBJ1-1, with D possibly TRBD1 on 6 matching bases. Trimming cost V 2 bases and J 5 bases, with 12 bases left between them. The CDR3 consists of 14 residues. This chain's CDR3 is CASSLTGSGTEAFF. CDR3 in DNA: TGTGCCAGCAGTTTAACAGGGTCGGGAACTGAAGCTTTCTTT.

The chain uses TRBV7-8 and TRBJ2-1; TRBD1 agrees at 10 bases. Germline V gene sequence: CDR1 SGHVS, CDR2 FQNEAQ. Losses at the gene ends were 5 bases for V and 6 bases for J; bases not matched to a gene: 10. This CDR3 has 16 amino acids. CDR3 sequence (DNA): TGTGCCAGCAGCCCCCCCCGGGACAGGGGCCCCAATGAGCAGTTCTTC. It codes for CASSPPRDRGPNEQFF.

The table lists this clonotype with a few counts. CDR3 bases: TGTGCCAGCAGCTCGGGGCGGGGGTACACTGAAGCTTTCTTT. This codes for CASSSGRGYTEAFF. V and J are TRBV11-2 and TRBJ1-1; maybe TRBD1 (5 bases). The ends were cut back, 4 bases at V and 3 bases at J, with 12 bases in the middle. The germline CDR1 and CDR2 sequences are SGHAT and FQNNGV. The CDR3 is 14 residues long.

V usage is TRBV7-9 and J usage is TRBJ1-1; 12 bases agree with TRBD1. This CDR3 region has 14 residues. With V trimmed by 4 bases and J by 6 bases, 3 bases remained unmatched. Germline V lookup: CDR1 SEHNR, CDR2 FQNEAQ (reference sequence). In DNA, the CDR3 is TGTGCCAGCAGCTCTGGGACAGGGGGCTCTGAAGCTTTCTTT. Translated: CASSSGTGGSEAFF. Drawing the rest from reference TRBV7-9 and TRBJ1-1, the complete variable domain is DTGVSQNPRHKITKRGQNVTFRCDPISEHNRLYWYRQTLGQGPEFLTYFQNEAQLEKSRLLSDRFSAERPKGSFSTLEIQRTEQGDSAMYLCASSSGTGGSEAFFGQGTRLTVV.

The chain is built from TRBV20-1 and TRBJ1-5, with a tentative D call TRBD1 (5 bases). V was trimmed by 5 bases and J by 0 bases, leaving 11 bases between them. The CDR3 covers 14 residues. The germline gives CDR1 DFQATT, CDR2 SNEGSKA (reference sequence). CDR3 region: CSARVGGSNQPQHF. CDR3 coding DNA: TGCAGTGCTCGCGTGGGGGGTAGCAATCAGCCCCAGCATTTT.

At least ten counts were recorded for this clonotype. The V gene is TRBV7-2, the J gene TRBJ2-7; 12 bases are a match to TRBD2. After removal of 4 bases from V and 0 bases from J, the junction contained 7 bases not matched to a gene. The CDR3 is made up of 17 amino acids. The germline gives CDR1 SGHTA, CDR2 FQGNSA. CDR3 residues: CASSSPGLAGFSYEQYF. In nucleotides, the CDR3 is TGTGCCAGCAGCTCTCCGGGACTAGCGGGTTTCTCCTACGAGCAGTACTTC.

V and J are TRBV28 and TRBJ2-3; 8 bases match TRBD2. The CDR3 loop spans 18 amino acids. CDR1 is MDHEN, CDR2 SYDVKM, per germline. V shed 2 bases and J 11 bases; nucleotides not matched to a gene: 21. This CDR3 is CASSLPHLTSGGYTKQYF. The CDR3 DNA reads as TGTGCCAGCAGTTTACCGCACCTTACTAGCGGTGGTTACACGAAGCAGTATTTT.

V usage is TRBV10-2 and J usage is TRBJ2-1; 11 nucleotides align to TRBD1. V was pared by 3 bases and J by 7 bases, with 5 bases of the junction left unmatched. The CDR3 is 15 amino acids. Germline values: CDR1 WSHSY, CDR2 SAAADI. The CDR3 loop reads CASSETGTGGNEQFF. The CDR3 DNA reads as TGCGCCAGCAGTGAAACCGGGACAGGGGGGAATGAGCAGTTCTTC.

The J gene is TRBJ2-2, the V gene TRBV14; TRBD1 or TRBD2 may be the D gene (5 bases each). V lost 1 base, J lost 4 bases, and 10 bases lay in between. The V gene's germline CDR1 is SGHDN and CDR2 FVKESK. CDR3 length: 15 residues. This chain's CDR3 is CASSQGGAGTGELFF. CDR3 nucleotide sequence: TGTGCCAGCAGCCAAGGGGGCGCGGGCACCGGGGAGCTGTTTTTT.

The chain couples TRBV9 to TRBJ1-2, with D possibly being TRBD1 (6 bases). The CDR3 sequence is 14 residues long. Germline V gene data show CDR1 as SGDLS and CDR2 as YYNGEE. V lost 4 bases, J lost 4 bases, and 14 bases lay in between. Written as DNA, the CDR3 is TGTGCCAGCAGCTACCGAGGGGGGGGCTATGGCTACACCTTC. Amino acids: CASSYRGGGYGYTF.

This clonotype has more than one count but fewer than ten. The J gene is TRBJ2-3, the V gene TRBV12-3 or TRBV12-4; perhaps TRBD2 as D (5 bases). The CDR3 sequence is 15 residues long. Trimming pared 3 bases from V and 5 bases from J, leaving 15 bases between. The CDR3 is CASSLVKRSRDTQYF. CDR3 nucleotide sequence: TGTGCCAGCAGTTTGGTGAAGCGGAGCCGAGATACGCAGTATTTT.

The V and J genes are TRBV20-1 and TRBJ2-7; D unresolved. There are 14 residues in the CDR3. The germline gives CDR1 DFQATT, CDR2 SNEGSKA (reference sequence). CDR3 protein: CSFASGATSYEQYF. The CDR3 DNA reads as TGCAGCTTTGCGTCCGGCGCCACTTCCTACGAGCAGTACTTC.

The V call is TRBV6-4, the J call TRBJ2-2; no firm D call. Germline V gives CDR1 MRHNA, CDR2 SNTAGT. CDR3 length equals 15 residues. Trimming took 2 bases from V and 2 from J, leaving 9 bases between them. The CDR3 DNA sequence: TGTGCCAGCAGTGACCGGGCAGAAAACACCGGGGAGCTGTTTTTT. This gives the protein CASSDRAENTGELFF.

The table lists this clonotype with a few counts. The chain has TRBV27 and TRBJ2-5; D is perhaps TRBD2 (6 bases). The V end was cut by 2 bases, the J end by 4 bases, with 17 bases between. The CDR3 has 16 residues. The germline V gene has CDR1 MNHEY and CDR2 SMNVEV (reference sequence). The CDR3 spells CASSLGTGSSRETQYF. In nucleotides, the CDR3 is TGTGCCAGCAGTTTAGGGACCGGGAGCTCAAGAGAGACCCAGTACTTC.

V usage is TRBV7-9 and J usage is TRBJ1-2; D call uncertain. Trimming stripped 4 bases from V and 7 bases from J, with 19 bases between. Looked up from germline, CDR1 is SEHNR and CDR2 is FQNEAQ (reference sequence). The CDR3 is made up of 15 amino acids. CDR3 coding DNA: TGTGCCAGCAGCTCGCCCCGTGGGTTCGATTTTGGCTACACCTTC. It translates to CASSSPRGFDFGYTF.

CDR3 in DNA: TGTGCCAGTAGTATGAACAGGGAAAGCAATCAGCCCCAGCATTTT. Its protein product is CASSMNRESNQPQHF. The V call is TRBV19, the J call TRBJ1-5; TRBD1 is a possible D gene (6 bases). The CDR3 is made up of 15 amino acids. Trimming removed 3 bases at V and 1 base at J, with 10 bases between. Germline V lookup: CDR1 LNHDA, CDR2 SQIVND (reference sequence).